This T cell receptor beta chain was sequenced in a study of blood T cells in healthy people across ages. The CDR3 has 17 residues. With 4 bases clipped from V and 1 base from J, the junction kept 6 bases outside the gene matches. Germline lookup yields CDR1 MDHEN and CDR2 SYDVKM. For the second PCR, which ran for about 7 to 12 cycles, a sample-barcoded 5' primer and a J-beta primer mix were used. Each CDR3 protein is one row after TCRdb ran MiXCR on the 5' RACE reads. The sample contains approximately 780,000 distinct CDR3 sequences, about a quarter of which appear only once. This clonotype was found a few times. Its antigen is not known. Points from the study as a whole: Samples with more naive T cells showed higher observed beta diversity. Naive CD4+ cell counts and diversity both ran higher in long-lived than in aged donors.

These data were also filed under a second study, of T cells of mothers and their children. From that paper: Overlap measured in related mother-child pairs was slightly, non-significantly higher than in unrelated pairs.

The rearrangement uses TRBV28 and TRBJ2-5; the match to TRBD2 covers 13 bases. This TCR came from a boy younger than 18 in good health. Specimen: blood. CDR3 sequence: CASSSRLAGGFQETQYF. The CDR3 DNA sequence: TGTGCCAGCAGTTCTCGACTAGCGGGGGGCTTCCAAGAGACCCAGTACTTC.